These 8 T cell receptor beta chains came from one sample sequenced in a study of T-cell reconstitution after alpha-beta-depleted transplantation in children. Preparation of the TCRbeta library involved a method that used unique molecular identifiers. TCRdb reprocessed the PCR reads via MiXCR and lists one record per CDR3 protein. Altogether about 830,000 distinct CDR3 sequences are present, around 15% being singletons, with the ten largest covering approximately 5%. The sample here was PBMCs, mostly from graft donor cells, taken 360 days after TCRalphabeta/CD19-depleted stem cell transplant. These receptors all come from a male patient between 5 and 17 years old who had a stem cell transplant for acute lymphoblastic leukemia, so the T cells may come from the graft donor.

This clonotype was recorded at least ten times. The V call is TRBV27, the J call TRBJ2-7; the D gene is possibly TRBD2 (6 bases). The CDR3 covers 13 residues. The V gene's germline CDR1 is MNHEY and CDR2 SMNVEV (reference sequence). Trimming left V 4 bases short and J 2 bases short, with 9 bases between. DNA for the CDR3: TGTGCCAGCAGTTGGGGGGACGCCTACGAGCAGTACTTC. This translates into CASSWGDAYEQYF.

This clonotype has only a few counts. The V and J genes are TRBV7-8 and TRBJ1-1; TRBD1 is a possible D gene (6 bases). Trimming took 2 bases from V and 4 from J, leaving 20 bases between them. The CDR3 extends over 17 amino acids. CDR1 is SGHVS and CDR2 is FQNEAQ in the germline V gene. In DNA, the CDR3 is TGTGCCAGCAGCTTATTCTTTGCCCAGGGGACCGCCACTGAAGCTTTCTTT. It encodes CASSLFFAQGTATEAFF.

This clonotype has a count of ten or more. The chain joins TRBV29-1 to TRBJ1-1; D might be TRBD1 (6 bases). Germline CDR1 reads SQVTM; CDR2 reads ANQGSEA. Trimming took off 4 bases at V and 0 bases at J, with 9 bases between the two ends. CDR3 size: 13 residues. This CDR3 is CSVVGQLNTEAFF. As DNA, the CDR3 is TGCAGCGTTGTGGGACAACTGAACACTGAAGCTTTCTTT.

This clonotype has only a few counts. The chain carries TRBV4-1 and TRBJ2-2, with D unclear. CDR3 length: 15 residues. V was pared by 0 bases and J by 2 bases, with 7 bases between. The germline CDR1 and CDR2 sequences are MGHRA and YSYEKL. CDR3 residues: CASSQETVNTGELFF. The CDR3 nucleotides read TGCGCCAGCAGCCAAGAGACGGTAAACACCGGGGAGCTGTTTTTT.

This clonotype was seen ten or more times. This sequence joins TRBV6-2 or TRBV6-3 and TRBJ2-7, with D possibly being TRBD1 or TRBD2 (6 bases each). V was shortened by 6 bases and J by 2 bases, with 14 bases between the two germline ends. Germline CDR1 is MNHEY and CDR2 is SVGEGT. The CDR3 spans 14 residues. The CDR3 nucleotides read TGTGCCAGCAGGCCGACCGGGGGCACCTACGAGCAGTACTTC. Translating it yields CASRPTGGTYEQYF.

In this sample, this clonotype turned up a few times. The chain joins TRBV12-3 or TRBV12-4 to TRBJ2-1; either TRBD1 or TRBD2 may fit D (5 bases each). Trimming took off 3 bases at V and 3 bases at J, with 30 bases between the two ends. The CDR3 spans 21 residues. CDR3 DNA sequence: TGTGCCAGCAGTTTTTTGGTGTATGCTGGTGAAGGGGAGAGGTTCTACAATGAGCAGTTCTTC. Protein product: CASSFLVYAGEGERFYNEQFF.

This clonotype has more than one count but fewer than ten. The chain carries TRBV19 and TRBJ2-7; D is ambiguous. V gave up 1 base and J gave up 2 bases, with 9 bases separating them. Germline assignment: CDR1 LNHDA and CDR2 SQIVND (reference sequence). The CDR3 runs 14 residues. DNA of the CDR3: TGTGCCAGTAGTATAGTGGGCGGTCCCTACGAGCAGTACTTC. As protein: CASSIVGGPYEQYF.

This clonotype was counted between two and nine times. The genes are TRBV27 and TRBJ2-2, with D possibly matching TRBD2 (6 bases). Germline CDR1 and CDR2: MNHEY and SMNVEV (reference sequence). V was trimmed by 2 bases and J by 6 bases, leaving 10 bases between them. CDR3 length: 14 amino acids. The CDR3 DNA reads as TGTGCCAGCAGTTTAGCGGGGAGTGCCGGGGAGCTGTTTTTT. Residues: CASSLAGSAGELFF.